The present T cell receptor beta chain was sequenced within a study of cytomegalovirus exposure and HLA in healthy donors. Study results and caveats: Later, TCR association rates were found to vary by HLA locus, highest for DRB1 and lowest for HLA-C.

Worth noting for this clone: The antigen is not known.

This PCR relied on a set of 60 Vbeta primers and 13 Jbeta primers. Assay: immunoSEQ multiplex PCR; the TCRdb copy retains only in-frame clones and omits some. Its table lists about 50,000 clones. The CDR3 has 15 residues. Germline V gene lookup returns CDR1 MNHEY and CDR2 SMNVEV (reference sequence). The V segment lost 5 bases and the J segment 3 bases; nucleotides outside the gene matches: 5. What was sequenced was PBMCs. This receptor was taken from a man aged 18 to 30 in good health and CMV-seropositive. The chain joins TRBV27 to TRBJ2-7; 12 bases line up with TRBD2. The CDR3 loop is CASSPRLAGVYEQYF. The CDR3 DNA is TGTGCCAGCAGTCCTAGACTAGCGGGAGTCTACGAGCAGTACTTC.